This note documents a single TCR beta chain sequence. This sample stems from a study of radiation and T cells in renal cell carcinoma. The data were produced by immunoSEQ multiplex PCR, yet TCRdb's version contains in-frame clones alone and is incomplete. The data hold more than 95,000 clones, with around 82% observed a single time. The time point is: blood 2 weeks post-SBRT. The treatment denotes: 15 Gy SBRT to primary tumor, nephrectomy 4 weeks later. Clear cell pathology was present in this patient's renal cell carcinoma. Unmatched junction bases numbered 10, after V lost 0 bases and J lost 5 bases. Germline V CDR1 and CDR2: MNHNS, SASEGT. CDR3 size: 18 residues.

The starting material was blood, obtained from a patient whose treatment included radiotherapy and nephrectomy. This chain joins TRBV6-1 and TRBJ1-1, with 12 bases aligning to TRBD1. The receptor's source is a man aged 45 to 65 with renal cell carcinoma. DNA for the CDR3: TGTGCCAGCAGTGAAGCGGGCGGGACAGGGGGCGCGAGGACTGAAGCTTTCTTT. This gives the protein CASSEAGGTGGARTEAFF.